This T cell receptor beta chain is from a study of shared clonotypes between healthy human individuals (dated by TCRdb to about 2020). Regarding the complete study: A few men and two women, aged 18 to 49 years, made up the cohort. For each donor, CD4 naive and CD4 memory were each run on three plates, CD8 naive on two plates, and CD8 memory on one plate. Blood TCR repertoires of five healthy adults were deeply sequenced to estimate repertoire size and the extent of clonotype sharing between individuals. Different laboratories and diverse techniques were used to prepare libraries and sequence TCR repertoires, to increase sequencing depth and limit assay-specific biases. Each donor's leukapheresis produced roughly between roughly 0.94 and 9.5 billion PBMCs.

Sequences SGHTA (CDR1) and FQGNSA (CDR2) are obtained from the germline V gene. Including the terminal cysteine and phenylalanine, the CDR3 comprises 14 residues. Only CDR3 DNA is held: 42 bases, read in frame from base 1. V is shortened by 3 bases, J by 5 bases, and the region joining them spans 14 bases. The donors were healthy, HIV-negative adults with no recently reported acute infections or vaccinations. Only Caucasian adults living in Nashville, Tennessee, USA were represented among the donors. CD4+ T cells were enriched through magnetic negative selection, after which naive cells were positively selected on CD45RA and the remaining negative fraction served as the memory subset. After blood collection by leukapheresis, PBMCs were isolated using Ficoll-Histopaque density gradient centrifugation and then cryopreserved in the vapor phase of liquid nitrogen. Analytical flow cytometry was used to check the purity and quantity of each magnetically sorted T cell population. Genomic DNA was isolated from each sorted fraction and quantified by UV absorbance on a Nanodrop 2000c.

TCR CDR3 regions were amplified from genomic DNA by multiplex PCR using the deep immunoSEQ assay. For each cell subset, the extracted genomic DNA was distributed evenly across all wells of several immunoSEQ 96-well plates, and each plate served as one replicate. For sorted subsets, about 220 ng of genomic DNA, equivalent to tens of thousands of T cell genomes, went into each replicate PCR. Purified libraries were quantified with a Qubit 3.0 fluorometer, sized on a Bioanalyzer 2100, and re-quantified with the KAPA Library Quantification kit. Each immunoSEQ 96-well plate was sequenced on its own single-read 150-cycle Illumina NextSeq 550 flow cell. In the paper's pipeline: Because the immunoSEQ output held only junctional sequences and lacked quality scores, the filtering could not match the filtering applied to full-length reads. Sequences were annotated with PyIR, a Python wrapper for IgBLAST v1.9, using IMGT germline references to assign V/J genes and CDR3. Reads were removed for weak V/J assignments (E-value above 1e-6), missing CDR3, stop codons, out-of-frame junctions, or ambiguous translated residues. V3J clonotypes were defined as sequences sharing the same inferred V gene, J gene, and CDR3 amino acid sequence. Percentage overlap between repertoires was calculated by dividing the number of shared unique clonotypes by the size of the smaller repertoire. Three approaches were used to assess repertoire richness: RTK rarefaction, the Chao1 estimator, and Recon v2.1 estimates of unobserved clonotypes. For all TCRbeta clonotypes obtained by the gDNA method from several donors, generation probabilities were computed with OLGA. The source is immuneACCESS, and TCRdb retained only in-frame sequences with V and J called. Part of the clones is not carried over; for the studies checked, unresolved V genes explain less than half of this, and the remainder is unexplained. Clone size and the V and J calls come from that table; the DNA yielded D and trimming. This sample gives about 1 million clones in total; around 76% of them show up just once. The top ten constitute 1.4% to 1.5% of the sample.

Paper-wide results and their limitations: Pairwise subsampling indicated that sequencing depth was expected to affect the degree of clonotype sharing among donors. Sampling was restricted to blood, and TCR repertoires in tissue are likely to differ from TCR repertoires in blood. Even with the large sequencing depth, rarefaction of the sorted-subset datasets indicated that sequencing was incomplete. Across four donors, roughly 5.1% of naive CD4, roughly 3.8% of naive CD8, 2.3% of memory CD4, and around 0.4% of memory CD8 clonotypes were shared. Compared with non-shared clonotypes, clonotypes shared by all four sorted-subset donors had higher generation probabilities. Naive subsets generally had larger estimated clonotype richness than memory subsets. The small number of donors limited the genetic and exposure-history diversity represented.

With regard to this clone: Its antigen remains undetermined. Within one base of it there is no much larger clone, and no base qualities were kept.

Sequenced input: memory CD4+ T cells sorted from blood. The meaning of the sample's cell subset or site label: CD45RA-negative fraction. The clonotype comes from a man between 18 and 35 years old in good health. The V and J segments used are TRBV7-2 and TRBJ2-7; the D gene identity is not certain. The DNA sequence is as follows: TGTGCCAGCAGCTTCAGTTGGTGGCTAGACGAGCAGTACTTC. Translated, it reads CASSFSWWLDEQYF.